A single TCR beta chain is shown here with its context. What it binds is unknown. This entry belongs to a study of T cell responses to AZD1222 COVID-19 vaccine. Findings and caveats of the study: Spike-specific TCR breadth and depth both grew after two AZD1222 doses.

Only in-frame clones appear in the TCRdb table, and some are missing; sequencing was by immunoSEQ multiplex PCR. The data contain more than 95,000 clones, around 84% of them singletons. Trimming took 5 bases from V and 2 from J, leaving 17 bases between them. The CDR3 loop spans 16 amino acids. Germline V gives CDR1 SGHDT, CDR2 YYEEEE. The chain employs TRBV5-6 and TRBJ1-3; D might be TRBD1 (6 bases). The TCR was taken from an adult who received the AZD1222 COVID-19 vaccine. The material was peripheral blood, obtained 28 days after the second AZD1222 dose. CDR3 DNA sequence: TGTGCCAGCAGTGTGGGGCGTAGACAGGCTGGAAACACCATATATTTT. Amino acid sequence: CASSVGRRQAGNTIYF.